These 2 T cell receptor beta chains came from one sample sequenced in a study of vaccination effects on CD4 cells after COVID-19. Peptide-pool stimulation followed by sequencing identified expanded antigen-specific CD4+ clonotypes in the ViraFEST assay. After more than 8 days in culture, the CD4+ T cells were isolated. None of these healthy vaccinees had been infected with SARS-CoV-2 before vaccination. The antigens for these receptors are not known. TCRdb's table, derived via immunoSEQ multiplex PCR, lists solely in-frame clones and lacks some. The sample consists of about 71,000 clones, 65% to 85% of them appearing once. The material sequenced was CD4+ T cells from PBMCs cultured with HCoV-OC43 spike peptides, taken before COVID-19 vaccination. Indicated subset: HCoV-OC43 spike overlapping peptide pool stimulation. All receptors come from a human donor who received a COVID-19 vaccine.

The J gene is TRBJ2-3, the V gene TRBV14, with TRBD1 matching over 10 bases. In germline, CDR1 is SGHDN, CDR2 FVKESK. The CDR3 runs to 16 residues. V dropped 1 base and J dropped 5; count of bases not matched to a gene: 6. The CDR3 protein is CASSQGDRGKGDTQYF. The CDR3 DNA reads TGTGCCAGCAGCCAAGGGGACAGGGGCAAAGGAGATACGCAGTATTTT. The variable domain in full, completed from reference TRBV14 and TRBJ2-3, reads EAGVTQFPSHSVIEKGQTVTLRCDPISGHDNLYWYRRVMGKEIKFLLHFVKESKQDESGMPNNRFLAERTGGTYSTLKVQPAELEDSGVYFCASSQGDRGKGDTQYFGPGTRLTVL.

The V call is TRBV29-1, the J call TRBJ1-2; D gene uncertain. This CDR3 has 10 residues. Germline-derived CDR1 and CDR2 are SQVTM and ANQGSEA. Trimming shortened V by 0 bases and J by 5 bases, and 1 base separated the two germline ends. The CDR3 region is CSVEDYGYTF. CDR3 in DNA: TGCAGCGTTGAAGATTATGGCTACACCTTC.